The entry that follows covers one T cell receptor beta chain sequence. The antigen is undetermined. A J-beta primer mix and a sample-barcoded 5' primer were used in a second PCR of about 7 to 12 cycles. Each cDNA molecule received a tag from a template-switch adaptor that had 12 random nucleotides. One entry per CDR3 protein results from TCRdb running MiXCR on the 5' RACE reads. The sample records fewer than 800,000 distinct CDR3 sequences, 45% to 50% being singletons. This sample is drawn from a study of blood T cells in healthy people across ages. Study findings and constraints: It was the long-lived donors that had more naive CD4+ cells and higher diversity than aged donors.

Extractions gave at least 5.5 micrograms of total RNA per sample. The length of the CDR3 is 16 residues. V lost 6 bases and J lost 4, with 19 bases in between. Looked up from germline, CDR1 is MNHNY and CDR2 is SVGAGI (reference sequence). V and J are TRBV6-6 and TRBJ2-4, with D maybe TRBD2 (5 bases). The sequence was obtained from a woman in her fifties or sixties in good health. Sequenced input: blood. DNA for the CDR3: TGTGCCAGCAGACCCCCGGGAACAGAGCCAAAAAACATTCAGTACTTC. Its protein product is CASRPPGTEPKNIQYF.